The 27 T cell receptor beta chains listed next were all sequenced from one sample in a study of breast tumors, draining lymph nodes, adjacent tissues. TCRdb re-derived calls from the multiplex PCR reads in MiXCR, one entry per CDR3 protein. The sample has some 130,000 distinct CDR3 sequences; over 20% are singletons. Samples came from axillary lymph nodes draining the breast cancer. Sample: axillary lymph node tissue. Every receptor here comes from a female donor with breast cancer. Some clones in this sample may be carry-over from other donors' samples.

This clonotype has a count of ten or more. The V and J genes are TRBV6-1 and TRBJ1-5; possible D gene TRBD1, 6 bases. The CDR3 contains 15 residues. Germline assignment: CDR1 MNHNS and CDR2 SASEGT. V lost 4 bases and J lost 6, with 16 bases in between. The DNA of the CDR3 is TGTGCCAGCAGTGGGCCAGGGACAATGTTTCAGCCCCAGCATTTT. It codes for CASSGPGTMFQPQHF.

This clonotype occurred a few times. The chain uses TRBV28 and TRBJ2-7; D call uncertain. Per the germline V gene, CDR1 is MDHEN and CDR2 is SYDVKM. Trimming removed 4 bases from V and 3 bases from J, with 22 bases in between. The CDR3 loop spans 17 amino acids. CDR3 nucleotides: TGTGCCAGCAGTTCTCGCCTAAATTCTCGGCAACTCTACGAGCAGTACTTC. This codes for CASSSRLNSRQLYEQYF. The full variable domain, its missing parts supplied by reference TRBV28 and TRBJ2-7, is DVKVTQSSRYLVKRTGEKVFLECVQDMDHENMFWYRQDPGLGLRLIYFSYDVKMKEKGDIPEGYSVSREKKERFSLILESASTNQTSMYLCASSSRLNSRQLYEQYFGPGTRLTVT.

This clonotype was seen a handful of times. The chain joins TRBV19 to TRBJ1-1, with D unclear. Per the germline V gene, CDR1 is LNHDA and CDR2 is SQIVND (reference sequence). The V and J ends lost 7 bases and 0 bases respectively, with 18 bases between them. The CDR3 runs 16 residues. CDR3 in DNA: TGTGCCAGTAATGACCTGAGACACGGGATGAACACTGAAGCTTTCTTT. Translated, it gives CASNDLRHGMNTEAFF.

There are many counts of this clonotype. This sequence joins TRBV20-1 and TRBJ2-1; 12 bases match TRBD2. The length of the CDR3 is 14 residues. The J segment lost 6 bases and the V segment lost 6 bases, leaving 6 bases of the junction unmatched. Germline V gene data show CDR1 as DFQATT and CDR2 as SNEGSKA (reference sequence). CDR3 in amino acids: CSATTSGRTNEQFF. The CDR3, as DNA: TGCAGTGCCACGACTAGCGGGAGAACCAATGAGCAGTTCTTC.

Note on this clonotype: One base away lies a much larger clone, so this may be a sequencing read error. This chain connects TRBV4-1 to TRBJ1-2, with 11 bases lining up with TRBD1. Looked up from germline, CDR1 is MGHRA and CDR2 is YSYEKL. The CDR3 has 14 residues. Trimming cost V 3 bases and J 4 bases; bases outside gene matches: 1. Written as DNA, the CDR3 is TGCGCCAGCAGCCAGGGACAGGGGGGCTATGGCTACACCTTC. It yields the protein CASSQGQGGYGYTF.

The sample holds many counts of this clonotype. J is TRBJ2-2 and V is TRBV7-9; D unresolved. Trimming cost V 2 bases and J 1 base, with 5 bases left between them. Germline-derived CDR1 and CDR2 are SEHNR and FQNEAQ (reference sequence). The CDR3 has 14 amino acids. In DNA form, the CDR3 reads TGTGCCAGCAGCTTACACCAGAACACCGGGGAGCTGTTTTTT. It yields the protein CASSLHQNTGELFF.

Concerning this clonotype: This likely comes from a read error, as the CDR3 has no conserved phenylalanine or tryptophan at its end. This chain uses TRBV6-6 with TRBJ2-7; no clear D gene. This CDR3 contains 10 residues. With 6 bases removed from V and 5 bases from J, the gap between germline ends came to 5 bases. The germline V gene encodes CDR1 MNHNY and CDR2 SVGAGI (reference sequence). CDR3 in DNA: TGTGCCAGCAGAGGGAACGAGCAGTACTCC. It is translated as CASRGNEQYS.

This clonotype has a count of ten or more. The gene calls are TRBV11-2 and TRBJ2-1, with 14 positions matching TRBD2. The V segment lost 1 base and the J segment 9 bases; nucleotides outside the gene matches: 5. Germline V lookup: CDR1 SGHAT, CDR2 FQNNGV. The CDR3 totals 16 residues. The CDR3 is CASSLAPGLAGVEQFF. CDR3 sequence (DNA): TGTGCCAGCAGCTTAGCCCCGGGACTAGCGGGAGTTGAGCAGTTCTTC. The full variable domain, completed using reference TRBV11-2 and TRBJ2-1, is EAGVAQSPRYKIIEKRQSVAFWCNPISGHATLYWYQQILGQGPKLLIQFQNNGVVDDSQLPKDRFSAERLKGVDSTLKIQPAKLEDSAVYLCASSLAPGLAGVEQFFGPGTRLTVL.

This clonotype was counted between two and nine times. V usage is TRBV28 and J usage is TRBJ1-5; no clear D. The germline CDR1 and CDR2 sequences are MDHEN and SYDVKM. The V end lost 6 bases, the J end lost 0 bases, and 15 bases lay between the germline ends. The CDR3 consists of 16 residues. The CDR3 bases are TGTGCCAGCAGCCCCATCGAGGTCTATAGCAATCAGCCCCAGCATTTT. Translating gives CASSPIEVYSNQPQHF.

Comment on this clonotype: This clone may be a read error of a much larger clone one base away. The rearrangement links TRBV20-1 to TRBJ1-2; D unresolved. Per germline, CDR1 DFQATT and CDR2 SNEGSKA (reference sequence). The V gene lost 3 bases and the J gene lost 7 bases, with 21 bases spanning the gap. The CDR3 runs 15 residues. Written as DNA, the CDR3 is TGCAGTGCTAGGGTGGATACAGAGGAATCCGGTGGCTACACCTTC. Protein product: CSARVDTEESGGYTF.

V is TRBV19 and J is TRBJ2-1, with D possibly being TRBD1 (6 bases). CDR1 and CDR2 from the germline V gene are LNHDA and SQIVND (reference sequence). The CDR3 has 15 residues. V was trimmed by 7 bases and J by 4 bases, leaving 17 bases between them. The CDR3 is CASTLEGVQYNEQFF. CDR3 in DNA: TGTGCCAGTACCCTCGAGGGGGTACAATACAATGAGCAGTTCTTC.

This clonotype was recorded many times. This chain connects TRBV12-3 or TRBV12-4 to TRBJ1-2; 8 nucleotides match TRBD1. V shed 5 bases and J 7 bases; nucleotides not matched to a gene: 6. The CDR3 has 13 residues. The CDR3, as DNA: TGTGCCAGCAGTCTAGGACAGGGCAGTGGCTACACCTTC. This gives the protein CASSLGQGSGYTF.

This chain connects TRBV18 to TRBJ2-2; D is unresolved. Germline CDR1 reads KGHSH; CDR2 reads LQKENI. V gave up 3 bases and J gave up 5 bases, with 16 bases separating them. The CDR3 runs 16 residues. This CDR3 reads CASSPLWTDGTGELFF. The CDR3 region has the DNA TGTGCCAGCTCACCTCTCTGGACCGACGGGACCGGGGAGCTGTTTTTT.

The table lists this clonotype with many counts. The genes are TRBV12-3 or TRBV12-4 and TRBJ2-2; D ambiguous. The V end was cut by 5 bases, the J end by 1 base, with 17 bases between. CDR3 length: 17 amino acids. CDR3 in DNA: TGTGCCAGCAGTCAATCCGGGTGGGCAGGGAACACCGGGGAGCTGTTTTTT. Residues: CASSQSGWAGNTGELFF.

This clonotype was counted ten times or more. The CDR3 nucleotides are TGTGCCAGCAGCTTGGGGACGGCAGGCTATGGCTACACCTTC. Translating gives CASSLGTAGYGYTF. The chain couples TRBV7-8 to TRBJ1-2; TRBD1 might be the D (5 bases). V was shortened by 3 bases and J by 4 bases, with 12 bases between the two germline ends. Germline loops: CDR1 SGHVS, CDR2 FQNEAQ. This CDR3 region has 14 residues.

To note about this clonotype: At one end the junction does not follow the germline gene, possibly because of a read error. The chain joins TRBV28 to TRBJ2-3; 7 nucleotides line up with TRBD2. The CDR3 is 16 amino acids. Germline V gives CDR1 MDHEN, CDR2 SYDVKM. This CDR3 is CVSSSPGREWADTQYF. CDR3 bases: TGTGTCAGCAGTTCCCCCGGGCGGGAGTGGGCAGATACGCAGTATTTT.

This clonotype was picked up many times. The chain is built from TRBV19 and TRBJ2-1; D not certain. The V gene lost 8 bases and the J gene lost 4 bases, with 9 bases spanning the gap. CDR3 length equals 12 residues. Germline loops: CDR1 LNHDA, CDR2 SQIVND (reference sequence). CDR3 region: CASLSPYNEQFF. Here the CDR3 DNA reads TGTGCCAGTCTATCCCCTTACAATGAGCAGTTCTTC.

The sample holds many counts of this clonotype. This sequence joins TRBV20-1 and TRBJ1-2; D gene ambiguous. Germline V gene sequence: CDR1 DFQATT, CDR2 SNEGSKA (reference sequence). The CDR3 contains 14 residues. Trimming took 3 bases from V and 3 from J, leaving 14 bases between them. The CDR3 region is CSARKAGIYYGYTF. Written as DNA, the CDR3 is TGCAGTGCTAGGAAGGCTGGGATTTACTATGGCTACACCTTC.

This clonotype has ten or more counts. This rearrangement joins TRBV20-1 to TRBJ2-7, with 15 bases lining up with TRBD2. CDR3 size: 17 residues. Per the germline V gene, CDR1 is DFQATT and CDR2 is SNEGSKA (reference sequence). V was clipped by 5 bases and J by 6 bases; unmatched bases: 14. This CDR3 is CSAPPPTGLAGGAEQYF. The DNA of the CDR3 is TGCAGTGCTCCACCCCCGACGGGACTAGCGGGAGGAGCCGAGCAGTACTTC.

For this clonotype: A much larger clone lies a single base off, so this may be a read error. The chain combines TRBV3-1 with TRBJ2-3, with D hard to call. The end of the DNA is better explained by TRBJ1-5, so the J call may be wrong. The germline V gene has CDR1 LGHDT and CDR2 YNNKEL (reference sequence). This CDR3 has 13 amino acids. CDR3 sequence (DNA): TGTGCCAGCAGCGGCGAGGAGGAAGATACGCAGCATTTT. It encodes CASSGEEEDTQHF.

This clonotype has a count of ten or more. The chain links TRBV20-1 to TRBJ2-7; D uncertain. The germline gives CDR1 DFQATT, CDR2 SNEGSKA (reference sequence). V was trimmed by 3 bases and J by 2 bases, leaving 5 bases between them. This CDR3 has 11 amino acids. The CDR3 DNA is TGCAGTGCTAGCACCGCCTACGAGCAGTACTTC. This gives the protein CSASTAYEQYF.

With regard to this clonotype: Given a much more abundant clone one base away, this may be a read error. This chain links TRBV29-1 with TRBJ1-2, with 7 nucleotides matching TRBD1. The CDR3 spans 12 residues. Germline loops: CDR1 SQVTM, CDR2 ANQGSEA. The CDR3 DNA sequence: TGCAGCGCAGGGGGGGGAGCCTATGGCCACACCTTC. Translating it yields CSAGGGAYGHTF.

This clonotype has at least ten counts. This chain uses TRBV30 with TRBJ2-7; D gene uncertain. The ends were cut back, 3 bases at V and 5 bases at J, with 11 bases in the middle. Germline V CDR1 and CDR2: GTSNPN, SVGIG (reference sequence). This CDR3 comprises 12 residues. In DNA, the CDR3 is TGTGCCTGGAGAAGGGATATCGACGAGCAGTACTTC. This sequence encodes CAWRRDIDEQYF.

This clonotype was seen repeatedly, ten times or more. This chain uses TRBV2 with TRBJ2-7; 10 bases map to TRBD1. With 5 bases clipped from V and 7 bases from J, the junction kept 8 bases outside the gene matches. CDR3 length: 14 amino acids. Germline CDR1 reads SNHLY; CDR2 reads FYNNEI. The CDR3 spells CASSLYDRGQEQYF. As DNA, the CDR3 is TGTGCCAGCAGTTTATACGACAGGGGGCAAGAGCAGTACTTC.

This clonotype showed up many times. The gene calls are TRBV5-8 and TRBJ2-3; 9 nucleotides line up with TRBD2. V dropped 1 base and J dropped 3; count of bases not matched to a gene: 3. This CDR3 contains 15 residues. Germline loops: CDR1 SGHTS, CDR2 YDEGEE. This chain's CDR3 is CASSLLAGNTDTQYF. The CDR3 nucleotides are TGTGCCAGCAGCTTGCTAGCGGGAAATACAGATACGCAGTATTTT.

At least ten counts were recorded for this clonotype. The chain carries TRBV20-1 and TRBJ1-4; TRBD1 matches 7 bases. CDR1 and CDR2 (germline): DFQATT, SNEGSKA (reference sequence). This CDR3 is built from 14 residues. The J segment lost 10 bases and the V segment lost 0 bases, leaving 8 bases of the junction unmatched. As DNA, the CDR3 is TGCAGTGCTAGAGATATGTCAGGGGGAGGAAAACTGTTTTTT. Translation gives CSARDMSGGGKLFF.

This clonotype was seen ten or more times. CDR3 loop: CASSFSGSSDTQYF. The CDR3 nucleotides are TGCGCCAGCAGCTTTAGCGGGAGTTCAGATACGCAGTATTTT. This chain uses TRBV5-1 with TRBJ2-3; 9 bases fit TRBD2. CDR3 length: 14 amino acids. The germline CDR1 and CDR2 sequences are SGHRS and YFSETQ. V shed 2 bases and J 4 bases; nucleotides not matched to a gene: 2. Complete variable domain (other parts from reference TRBV5-1 and TRBJ2-3): KAGVTQTPRYLIKTRGQQVTLSCSPISGHRSVSWYQQTPGQGLQFLFEYFSETQRNKGNFPGRFSGRQFSNSRSEMNVSTLELGDSALYLCASSFSGSSDTQYFGPGTRLTVL.